This is a list of T cell receptor beta chains from one sample in a study of CD8+CD57+ T cells in acquired aplastic anemia. In TCRdb, the reads were re-called with MiXCR into one record per CDR3 protein. The sample has hundreds of thousands of distinct CDR3 sequences; 65% to 80% are singletons. Sequencing was carried out using sorted CD4+, CD8+, or CD8+CD57+ T cells (not recorded which) from PBMCs. The source of these receptors is a human donor in good health, serving as a control. Both conserved end residues are part of each CDR3. Each record gives: D gene, V gene, clone size, J gene, CDR3 protein, CDR3 DNA. D genes are given only for firm matches. Clone size is given for some rows only: seen once, a few or many times, or a class if the clone is expanded.

D gene: TRBD1
V gene: TRBV12-3/TRBV12-4
clone size: .
J gene: TRBJ1-2
CDR3 protein: CANQETGGGYTF
CDR3 DNA: TGTGCCAACCAGGAGACAGGGGGTGGCTACACCTTC

D gene: .
V gene: TRBV14
clone size: .
J gene: TRBJ1-1
CDR3 protein: CASSHKGNTEAFF
CDR3 DNA: TGTGCCAGCAGCCATAAGGGGAACACTGAAGCTTTCTTT

D gene: .
V gene: TRBV2
clone size: .
J gene: TRBJ2-3
CDR3 protein: CASSLDGKGRDTQYF
CDR3 DNA: TGTGCCAGCAGCTTGGACGGCAAGGGGCGGGATACGCAGTATTTT

D gene: .
V gene: TRBV7-3
clone size: .
J gene: TRBJ2-7
CDR3 protein: CASTRGGTLELYF
CDR3 DNA: TGTGCCAGCACCAGGGGAGGAACACTGGAGCTGTACTTC

D gene: .
V gene: TRBV10-1
clone size: .
J gene: TRBJ2-7
CDR3 protein: CASSGTTGVSEQYF
CDR3 DNA: TGCGCCAGCAGCGGTACAACAGGTGTCAGCGAGCAGTACTTC

D gene: .
V gene: TRBV9
clone size: .
J gene: TRBJ1-2
CDR3 protein: CASSDQREGNYTYTF
CDR3 DNA: TGTGCCAGCAGCGACCAGAGAGAGGGCAACTACACCTACACCTTC

D gene: .
V gene: TRBV7-2
clone size: .
J gene: TRBJ1-1
CDR3 protein: CASSRINEAFF
CDR3 DNA: TGTGCCAGCAGCCGTATCAATGAAGCTTTCTTT

D gene: TRBD2
V gene: TRBV7-2
clone size: .
J gene: TRBJ2-5
CDR3 protein: CASSPTSRETRYF
CDR3 DNA: TGTGCCAGCAGTCCAACCTCGCGGGAGACCCGGTACTTC

D gene: .
V gene: TRBV7-2
clone size: .
J gene: TRBJ1-6
CDR3 protein: CASKGSLSSYNSPLHF
CDR3 DNA: TGTGCCAGCAAGGGTAGCTTGAGCTCCTATAATTCACCCCTCCACTTT

D gene: .
V gene: TRBV7-3
clone size: .
J gene: TRBJ1-4
CDR3 protein: CASSSTVGSEKLFF
CDR3 DNA: TGTGCCAGCAGCTCGACAGTTGGGTCTGAAAAACTGTTTTTT

D gene: TRBD2
V gene: TRBV11-3
clone size: many
J gene: TRBJ2-2
CDR3 protein: CASSSSGGAHTGELFF
CDR3 DNA: TGTGCCAGCAGCTCAAGCGGGGGGGCACACACCGGGGAGCTGTTTTTT

D gene: TRBD1
V gene: TRBV11-2
clone size: .
J gene: TRBJ1-2
CDR3 protein: CASSLGIGGADGYTF
CDR3 DNA: TGTGCCAGCAGCCTAGGGATAGGGGGCGCGGATGGCTACACCTTC

D gene: .
V gene: TRBV7-3
clone size: .
J gene: TRBJ2-1
CDR3 protein: CASSDDSQAEQFF
CDR3 DNA: TGCGCCAGCAGTGACGACTCCCAGGCAGAGCAGTTCTTC

D gene: .
V gene: TRBV20-1
clone size: .
J gene: TRBJ2-1
CDR3 protein: CSALGSGEQFF
CDR3 DNA: TGCAGTGCACTTGGCTCCGGAGAGCAGTTCTTC

D gene: TRBD1
V gene: TRBV19
clone size: many
J gene: TRBJ1-1
CDR3 protein: CASSEIAMTGRGMNTEAFF
CDR3 DNA: TGTGCCAGTAGTGAAATAGCCATGACAGGGAGAGGCATGAACACTGAAGCTTTCTTT

D gene: .
V gene: TRBV7-6
clone size: .
J gene: TRBJ2-3
CDR3 protein: CASSCEGTDTQYF
CDR3 DNA: TGTGCCAGCAGCTGCGAAGGAACAGATACGCAGTATTTT

D gene: TRBD2
V gene: TRBV20-1
clone size: .
J gene: TRBJ2-7
CDR3 protein: CSASPSGGGKYF
CDR3 DNA: TGCAGTGCTAGTCCTAGCGGGGGGGGTAAGTACTTC

D gene: .
V gene: TRBV12-3/TRBV12-4
clone size: .
J gene: TRBJ1-6
CDR3 protein: CASSADQLQGTPLHF
CDR3 DNA: TGTGCCAGCAGTGCAGACCAGCTCCAGGGGACACCCCTCCACTTT

D gene: .
V gene: TRBV29-1
clone size: .
J gene: TRBJ1-2
CDR3 protein: CSVVAHNGYTF
CDR3 DNA: TGCAGCGTTGTCGCCCATAATGGCTACACCTTC

D gene: TRBD2
V gene: TRBV15
clone size: .
J gene: TRBJ2-5
CDR3 protein: CATSRDRWGRVQYF
CDR3 DNA: TGTGCCACCAGCAGAGATCGGTGGGGGAGGGTCCAGTACTTC

D gene: .
V gene: TRBV7-9
clone size: once
J gene: TRBJ1-2
CDR3 protein: CACSDPVGRSYGYTF
CDR3 DNA: TGTGCCTGCAGCGACCCTGTGGGCAGAAGCTACGGCTACACCTTC

D gene: .
V gene: TRBV6-5
clone size: .
J gene: TRBJ1-2
CDR3 protein: CASRTEGYTF
CDR3 DNA: TGTGCCAGCAGAACTGAAGGCTACACCTTC

D gene: .
V gene: TRBV19
clone size: .
J gene: TRBJ2-1
CDR3 protein: CASSISVEQFF
CDR3 DNA: TGTGCCAGTAGTATCAGCGTGGAGCAGTTCTTC

D gene: .
V gene: TRBV9
clone size: .
J gene: TRBJ1-6
CDR3 protein: CASSTRRSGEGKSPLHF
CDR3 DNA: TGTGCCAGCAGCACGCGACGGTCAGGGGAAGGGAAGTCACCCCTCCACTTT

D gene: .
V gene: TRBV10-3
clone size: .
J gene: TRBJ1-2
CDR3 protein: CAISPTIQGHYGYTF
CDR3 DNA: TGTGCCATCAGTCCCACCATACAGGGACACTATGGCTACACCTTC

D gene: .
V gene: TRBV14
clone size: .
J gene: TRBJ2-7
CDR3 protein: CASSQLRSNTEACSYEQYF
CDR3 DNA: TGTGCCAGCAGCCAGCTTCGGTCGAACACTGAAGCTTGCTCCTACGAGCAGTACTTC

D gene: .
V gene: TRBV15
clone size: .
J gene: TRBJ1-6
CDR3 protein: CATSMERGDSPHYF
CDR3 DNA: TGTGCCACCAGCATGGAACGGGGGGATTCACCCCACTACTTT

D gene: .
V gene: TRBV29-1
clone size: .
J gene: TRBJ1-5
CDR3 protein: CSVGRGKQPQPF
CDR3 DNA: TGCAGCGTTGGACGCGGCAAGCAGCCCCAACCTTTC

D gene: TRBD2
V gene: TRBV11-2
clone size: .
J gene: TRBJ2-1
CDR3 protein: CATSDGRGSVSDEQFF
CDR3 DNA: TGTGCCACCAGTGACGGGCGGGGGAGCGTGTCTGATGAGCAGTTCTTC

D gene: TRBD2
V gene: TRBV15
clone size: .
J gene: TRBJ2-2
CDR3 protein: CATSTSGGNTGELFF
CDR3 DNA: TGTGCCACCAGCACTAGCGGGGGGAATACCGGGGAGCTGTTTTTT

D gene: .
V gene: TRBV7-9
clone size: .
J gene: TRBJ1-2
CDR3 protein: CASSFGGGETQYGYTF
CDR3 DNA: TGTGCCAGCAGCTTTGGGGGAGGAGAGACCCAGTACGGCTACACCTTC

D gene: .
V gene: TRBV7-2
clone size: .
J gene: TRBJ1-5
CDR3 protein: CASSSQGGDRPYHF
CDR3 DNA: TGTGCCAGCAGCTCGCAGGGAGGGGATCGGCCCTACCATTTT

D gene: TRBD1
V gene: TRBV19
clone size: many
J gene: TRBJ1-1
CDR3 protein: CASPPRRGLSGDTEAFF
CDR3 DNA: TGTGCCAGTCCCCCCCGCAGGGGGCTCTCTGGTGACACTGAAGCTTTCTTT

D gene: .
V gene: TRBV7-9
clone size: many
J gene: TRBJ1-2
CDR3 protein: CASSLLRSTDRYGYTF
CDR3 DNA: TGTGCCAGCAGTCTCCTGCGGAGCACGGACCGGTATGGCTACACCTTC

D gene: .
V gene: TRBV7-6
clone size: .
J gene: TRBJ1-1
CDR3 protein: CASSRIEPGLSEAFF
CDR3 DNA: TGTGCCAGCAGCCGCATCGAACCGGGACTATCTGAAGCTTTCTTT

D gene: TRBD2
V gene: TRBV6-1
clone size: .
J gene: TRBJ2-2
CDR3 protein: CASSREARASGGYNTGELFF
CDR3 DNA: TGTGCCAGCAGTAGAGAAGCGAGGGCTAGCGGGGGTTACAACACCGGGGAGCTGTTTTTT

D gene: .
V gene: TRBV7-2
clone size: many
J gene: TRBJ1-6
CDR3 protein: CASSLALSSYNSPLHF
CDR3 DNA: TGTGCCAGCAGCTTAGCGCTGAGCTCCTATAATTCACCCCTCCACTTT